These T cell receptor beta chains were read from a single sample in a study of blood T cells in healthy people across ages. TCRdb redid the calling of the 5' RACE reads with MiXCR, one entry per CDR3 protein. The table includes 850,000 or so distinct CDR3 sequences, more than 25% detected once. Sequencing was carried out using blood. These receptor sequences come from a woman aged 80 or older in good health. The CDR3 runs from the conserved cysteine through the conserved F or W. A D gene is named only where the DNA matches it firmly. Clone size is not always given. Where it is, it says once, few, many or a class for expanded clones.

d_gene	v_gene	j_gene	abundance	CDR3nt	CDR3aa
TRBD1	TRBV20-1	TRBJ2-3	-	TGCAGTGCTAGAGACCCGACAGGGTCTAGCACAGATACGCAGTATTTT	CSARDPTGSSTDTQYF
TRBD2	TRBV12-3/TRBV12-4	TRBJ2-5	many	TGTGCCAGCAGCGGAGGAGTAGCGGGGTACCAAGAGACCCAGTACTTC	CASSGGVAGYQETQYF
-	TRBV7-2	TRBJ2-5	many	TGTGCCAGCAGCCTAAAGGTCCTAGTGACAGAGACCCAGTACTTC	CASSLKVLVTETQYF
-	TRBV20-1	TRBJ1-5	-	TGCAGTGCTAGAGATCGCGTAACTTGGAATCAGCCCCAGCATTTT	CSARDRVTWNQPQHF
-	TRBV20-1	TRBJ1-2	many	TGCAGTGCTCGGGACAAGCGTTTCTATGGCTACACCTTC	CSARDKRFYGYTF
TRBD1	TRBV18	TRBJ2-5	many	TGTGCCAGCTCACCAAGGACAGGCCGCCAAGAGACCCAGTACTTC	CASSPRTGRQETQYF
-	TRBV20-1	TRBJ2-3	many	TGCAGTGCTAGCCGGAGCGTGAAAGATACGCAGTATTTT	CSASRSVKDTQYF
-	TRBV7-9	TRBJ1-2	-	TGTGCCAGCAGCTTGACCTGGACAGTGTGCGATGGCTACACCTTC	CASSLTWTVCDGYTF
-	TRBV28	TRBJ2-5	many	TGTGCCAGCAGTTTCCGGCGGTCTCTTCGGGAGACCCAGTACTTC	CASSFRRSLRETQYF
TRBD2	TRBV6-5	TRBJ2-1	many	TGTGCCAGCAGTTTCCGACTAGCGGGGGGTCAGTACAATGAGCAGTTCTTC	CASSFRLAGGQYNEQFF
-	TRBV7-9	TRBJ1-2	many	TGTGCCAGCAGCTCGACGACAGCTAACTATGGCTACACCTTC	CASSSTTANYGYTF
TRBD1	TRBV6-2/TRBV6-3	TRBJ1-1	-	TGTGCCAGCAGTAGACAGGGAGGGCTGAGAAAAGCTTTCTTT	CASSRQGGLRKAFF
TRBD1	TRBV19	TRBJ1-2	many	TGTGCCAGTAGTATACGGGACAGGGGAGAGTATGGCTACACCTTC	CASSIRDRGEYGYTF
-	TRBV20-1	TRBJ1-1	many	TGCAGTGTTACGGACAGGAACACTGAAGCTTTCTTT	CSVTDRNTEAFF
TRBD1	TRBV2	TRBJ2-6	few	TGTGCCAGCAGTGATTGGGACAGGGTTGGGGCCAACGTCCTGACTTTC	CASSDWDRVGANVLTF
-	TRBV20-1	TRBJ1-2	many	TGCAGTGCTATCGGGGGACAATCTAACTATGGCTACACCTTC	CSAIGGQSNYGYTF
TRBD1	TRBV20-1	TRBJ1-6	-	TGCAGTGCCCCGACTGGGGGACAGGGGAGGGACAAAGTCCACTTT	CSAPTGGQGRDKVHF
TRBD2	TRBV20-1	TRBJ2-5	many	TGCAGTGCCCGGACAGCACTAGCGGGGTACCAAGAGACCCAGTACTTC	CSARTALAGYQETQYF
TRBD2	TRBV6-1	TRBJ2-5	-	TGTGCCAGCAGTAGACTAGCGGGGGAGTCTCAAGAGACCCAGTACTTC	CASSRLAGESQETQYF
-	TRBV12-3/TRBV12-4	TRBJ2-1	many	TGTGCCAGCAGTTTTGGGGAAAACAATGAGCAGTTCTTC	CASSFGENNEQFF
TRBD1	TRBV10-3	TRBJ1-4	many	TGTGCCATCAGTGAAGGGGACAGGGGGAATGAAAAACTGTTTTTT	CAISEGDRGNEKLFF
-	TRBV30	TRBJ2-6	many	TGTGCTCTCAAGGCCAACGTCCTGACTTTC	CALKANVLTF